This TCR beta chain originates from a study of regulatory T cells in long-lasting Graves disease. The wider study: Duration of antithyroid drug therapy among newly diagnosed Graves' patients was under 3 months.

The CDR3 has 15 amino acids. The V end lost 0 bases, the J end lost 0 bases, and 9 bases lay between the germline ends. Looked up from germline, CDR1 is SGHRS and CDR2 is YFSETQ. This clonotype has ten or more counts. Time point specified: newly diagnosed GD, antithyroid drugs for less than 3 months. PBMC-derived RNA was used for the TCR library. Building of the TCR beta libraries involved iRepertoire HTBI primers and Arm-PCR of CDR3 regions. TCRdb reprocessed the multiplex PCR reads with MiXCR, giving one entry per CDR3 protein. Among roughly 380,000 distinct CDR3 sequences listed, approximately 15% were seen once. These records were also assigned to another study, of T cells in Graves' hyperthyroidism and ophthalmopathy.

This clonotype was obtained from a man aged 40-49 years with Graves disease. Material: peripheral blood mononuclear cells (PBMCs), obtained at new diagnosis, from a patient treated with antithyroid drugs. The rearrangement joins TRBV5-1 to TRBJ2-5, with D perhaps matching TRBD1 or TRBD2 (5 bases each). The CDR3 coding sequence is TGCGCCAGCAGCTTGGCCGGGACGCACCAAGAGACCCAGTACTTC. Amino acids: CASSLAGTHQETQYF.